This T cell receptor beta chain was documented in a study of blood T cell repertoires in COVID-19. Membership in each cohort depended on participant-reported clinical history. Sequencing was performed with immunoSEQ multiplex PCR; in TCRdb, only in-frame clones are kept and a portion is missing. The profile covers around 200,000 clones, with 86% appearing a single time and around 6% taken by the ten largest. Trimming shortened V by 2 bases and J by 0 bases, and 11 bases separated the two germline ends. The CDR3 runs 16 residues. Germline CDR1 reads MNHEY; CDR2 reads SVGEGT. The sequenced sample was PBMCs or T cells enriched from blood (not recorded which). The gene calls are TRBV6-2 or TRBV6-3 and TRBJ2-1; TRBD2 might be the D (5 bases). The sequence was collected from a man in his forties or fifties with acute COVID-19. The CDR3 sequence: CASSYLAQSSYNEQFF. The CDR3 DNA sequence: TGTGCCAGCAGTTACCTAGCTCAGAGCTCCTACAATGAGCAGTTCTTC.